Listed below are T cell receptor beta chains from one sample, sequenced in a study of T cell responses to AZD1222 COVID-19 vaccine. Some clones are missing from TCRdb's copy, which holds only in-frame ones; the method was immunoSEQ multiplex PCR. The profile shows around 120,000 clones, just over 85% of them singletons. Here the sequenced sample was peripheral blood, taken on day 0 of MenACWY control vaccination. These receptors all stem from an adult in good health. Each CDR3 is given with its conserved first and last residue. The D gene is left open where the match is weak. Clone size is shown for a subset of rows, as once, few, many or a class of expanded clone.

J | size | V | D | CDR3 | DNA
TRBJ2-1 | once | TRBV18 | NA | CASSPTGYNEQFF | TGTGCCAGCTCCCCCACCGGCTACAATGAGCAGTTCTTC
TRBJ2-1 | NA | TRBV18 | NA | CASSPDTSFYEQFF | TGTGCCAGCTCACCAGACACTAGCTTTTACGAGCAGTTCTTC
TRBJ2-6 | NA | TRBV2 | NA | CATDGSSGANVLTF | TGTGCCACAGACGGGAGCTCTGGGGCCAACGTCCTGACTTTC
TRBJ2-2 | NA | TRBV5-8 | NA | CASSWGKPNTGELFF | TGTGCCAGCAGTTGGGGGAAGCCGAACACCGGGGAGCTGTTTTTT
TRBJ2-7 | NA | TRBV11-2 | TRBD2 | CASRKGTSGSYEQYF | TGTGCCAGCAGGAAGGGGACTAGCGGCTCCTACGAGCAGTACTTC
TRBJ2-1 | NA | TRBV28 | NA | CASSLLRLDYNEQFF | TGTGCCAGCAGTTTATTAAGGCTGGATTACAATGAGCAGTTCTTC
TRBJ2-1 | NA | TRBV14 | TRBD2 | CASSLRLAGSYNEQFF | TGTGCCAGCAGCCTGAGACTAGCGGGATCCTACAATGAGCAGTTCTTC
TRBJ2-3 | NA | TRBV19 | NA | CASSSSGTDTQYF | TGTGCCAGTAGTAGTAGTGGAACAGATACGCAGTATTTT
TRBJ2-7 | NA | TRBV5-1 | NA | CASSLSQGGYEQYF | TGCGCCAGCAGCTTGAGTCAGGGGGGCTACGAGCAGTACTTC
TRBJ2-7 | NA | TRBV7-6 | TRBD2 | CASSLAGGLAGGTYEQYF | TGTGCCAGCAGCCTGGCCGGAGGGCTAGCGGGAGGTACCTACGAGCAGTACTTC
TRBJ2-6 | NA | TRBV2 | TRBD2 | CASSTSGGANVLTF | TGTGCCAGCAGTACTAGCGGGGGGGCCAACGTCCTGACTTTC
TRBJ2-7 | NA | TRBV24-1 | TRBD1 | CATSESGTGGFEQYF | TGTGCCACCAGTGAATCCGGGACAGGGGGATTCGAGCAGTACTTC
TRBJ2-5 | NA | TRBV7-9 | TRBD1 | CASSLEQGALQQETQYF | TGTGCCAGCAGCTTAGAACAGGGGGCCCTGCAACAAGAGACCCAGTACTTC
TRBJ1-1 | once | TRBV6-5 | TRBD1 | CASSYWGQGNTEAFF | TGTGCCAGCAGTTACTGGGGACAGGGGAACACTGAAGCTTTCTTT
TRBJ2-2 | once | TRBV3-1/TRBV3-2 | NA | CASSRTGTSNTGELFF | TGTGCCAGCAGCCGAACCGGGACATCGAACACCGGGGAGCTGTTTTTT
TRBJ1-2 | NA | TRBV7-2 | NA | CASSLKRGKYGYTF | TGTGCCAGCAGCTTAAAGCGGGGTAAATATGGCTACACCTTC
TRBJ2-2 | NA | TRBV19 | NA | CASRLAAGELFF | TGTGCCAGTAGGCTAGCCGCCGGGGAGCTGTTTTTT
TRBJ1-6 | NA | TRBV7-9 | TRBD1 | CASSAQGALNSPLHF | TGTGCCAGCAGCGCACAGGGGGCGCTTAATTCACCCCTCCACTTT
TRBJ1-1 | NA | TRBV5-5 | TRBD1 | CASSFDRAGSFF | TGTGCCAGCAGTTTCGACAGGGCTGGGTCTTTCTTT
TRBJ1-4 | few | TRBV10-1 | NA | CASSEFTGWANEKLFF | TGCGCCAGCAGTGAGTTTACAGGGTGGGCTAATGAAAAACTGTTTTTT
TRBJ2-1 | once | TRBV2 | NA | CASSEALAGARSPFF | TGTGCCAGCAGTGAAGCGCTGGCAGGGGCGCGGAGTCCGTTCTTC
TRBJ1-1 | NA | TRBV18 | NA | CASSGDHQNEAFF | TGTGCCAGCTCAGGAGATCACCAAAACGAAGCTTTCTTT
TRBJ2-2 | NA | TRBV6-5 | NA | CASTHQVASGELFF | TGTGCCAGCACCCACCAGGTGGCATCCGGGGAGCTGTTTTTT
TRBJ2-7 | NA | TRBV6-4 | NA | CASSSNREQYF | TGTGCCAGCAGTTCGAATAGGGAGCAGTACTTC
TRBJ1-2 | NA | TRBV5-1 | NA | CASSLDRANYGYTF | TGCGCCAGCAGCTTAGACAGAGCTAACTATGGCTACACCTTC
TRBJ1-2 | once | TRBV18 | NA | CASSPGGRGTRNYGYTF | TGTGCCAGCTCACCAGGGGGCAGGGGCACCCGAAACTATGGCTACACCTTC
TRBJ1-2 | NA | TRBV3-1/TRBV3-2 | NA | CASSQQGGYTF | TGTGCCAGCAGCCAACAGGGTGGCTACACCTTC
TRBJ1-2 | few | TRBV19 | NA | CASRSRGDYGYTF | TGTGCCAGTAGATCAAGGGGGGACTATGGCTACACCTTC
TRBJ2-2 | once | TRBV5-1 | NA | CASSPQVHTGELFF | TGCGCCAGCAGCCCTCAGGTCCACACCGGGGAGCTGTTTTTT
TRBJ2-7 | NA | TRBV7-2 | NA | CASTYIGGPSYEQYF | TGTGCCAGCACCTATATCGGAGGGCCCTCCTACGAGCAGTACTTC
TRBJ2-7 | NA | TRBV9 | TRBD2 | CASSALAGGGEQYF | TGTGCCAGCAGCGCACTAGCGGGAGGAGGCGAGCAGTACTTC
TRBJ1-4 | NA | TRBV6-6 | NA | CASSLEQGVNEKLFF | TGTGCCAGCAGCCTAGAACAAGGGGTTAATGAAAAACTGTTTTTT
TRBJ2-3 | NA | TRBV7-6 | TRBD2 | CASSRLAGREGTQYF | TGTGCCAGCAGCCGATTGGCCGGGCGGGAGGGTACGCAGTATTTT
TRBJ2-2 | NA | TRBV6-1 | NA | CASSELRDTGELFF | TGTGCCAGCAGTGAATTAAGGGACACCGGGGAGCTGTTTTTT
TRBJ1-3 | NA | TRBV12-3/TRBV12-4 | NA | CASTKLRNTIYF | TGTGCCAGCACTAAACTACGGAACACCATATATTTT
TRBJ2-1 | NA | TRBV7-3 | TRBD2 | CASSLSRTSGSNEQFF | TGTGCCAGCAGCTTAAGCCGGACTAGCGGGAGCAATGAGCAGTTCTTC
TRBJ1-6 | NA | TRBV5-6 | NA | CASSLGQTGSPLHF | TGTGCCAGCAGCTTGGGGCAGACAGGATCACCCCTCCACTTT
TRBJ2-7 | NA | TRBV9 | TRBD1 | CASSVGDRGSEQYF | TGTGCCAGCAGCGTGGGGGACAGGGGCTCCGAGCAGTACTTC